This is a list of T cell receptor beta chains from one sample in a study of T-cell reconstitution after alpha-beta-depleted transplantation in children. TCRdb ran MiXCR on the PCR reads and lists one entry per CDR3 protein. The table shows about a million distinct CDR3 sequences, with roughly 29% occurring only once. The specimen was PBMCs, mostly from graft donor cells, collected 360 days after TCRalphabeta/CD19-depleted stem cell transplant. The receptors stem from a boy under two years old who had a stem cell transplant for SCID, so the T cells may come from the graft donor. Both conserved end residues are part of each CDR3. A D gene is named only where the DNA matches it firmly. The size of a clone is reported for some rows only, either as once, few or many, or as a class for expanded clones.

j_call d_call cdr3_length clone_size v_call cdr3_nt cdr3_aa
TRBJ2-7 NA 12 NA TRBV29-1 TGCAGCGTTGATACCCCGGGCTACGAGCAGTACTTC CSVDTPGYEQYF
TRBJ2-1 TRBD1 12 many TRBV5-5 TGTGCCAGCAGCTTGCAGGGGGATGAGCAGTTCTTC CASSLQGDEQFF
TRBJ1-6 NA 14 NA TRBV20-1 TGCAGTGCTAGAGAGGGGCGATATAATTCACCCCTCCACTTT CSAREGRYNSPLHF
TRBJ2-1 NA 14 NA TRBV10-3 TGTGCCATCAGGGGACTCCCCTCGAGCAATGAGCAGTTCTTC CAIRGLPSSNEQFF
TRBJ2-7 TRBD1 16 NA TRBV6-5 TGTGCCAGCAGTTACCCAACCGGACAGGGAACGGGTCGGCTGTACTTC CASSYPTGQGTGRLYF
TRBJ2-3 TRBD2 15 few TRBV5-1 TGCGCCAGCAGCTTGGAGGTAGCGGGGGGAGATACGCAGTATTTT CASSLEVAGGDTQYF
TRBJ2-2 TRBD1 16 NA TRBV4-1 TGCGCCAGCAGCCAAGGGGGACAGCCGAACACCGGGGAGCTGTTTTTT CASSQGGQPNTGELFF
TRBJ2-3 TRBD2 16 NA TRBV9 TGTGCCAGCAGCGTAATAGCTAGCGGGGGTACAGATACGCAGTATTTT CASSVIASGGTDTQYF
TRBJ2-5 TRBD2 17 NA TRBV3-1 TGTGCCAGCTGCCATCCGTTACTAGCGGGGGGACCAGAGACCCAGTACTTC CASCHPLLAGGPETQYF
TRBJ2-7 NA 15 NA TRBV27 TGTGCCAGCAGGGGAGACAGGCAAAGCTCCTACGAGCAGTACTTC CASRGDRQSSYEQYF
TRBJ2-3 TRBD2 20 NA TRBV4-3 TGCGCCAGCAGCCAAGATTGGAGCGGGGGGGATTTTTACTCGGCAGATACGCAGTATTTT CASSQDWSGGDFYSADTQYF